Shown below are 27 T cell receptor beta chains from a single sample sequenced in a study of cytomegalovirus exposure and HLA in healthy donors. The PCR was carried out with 60 Vbeta primers and 13 Jbeta primers. The repertoire was sequenced with immunoSEQ multiplex PCR; TCRdb's copy has only in-frame clones and lacks some. The sample gives over 60,000 clones, about 81% of which show up once; under 7% is in the top ten. The sample consisted of PBMCs. These receptors all stem from a woman younger than 45 in good health and CMV-seronegative.

This clone was detected a few times. The chain couples TRBV19 to TRBJ1-4; D call uncertain. The CDR3 is made up of 15 amino acids. Germline CDR1 LNHDA, CDR2 SQIVND (reference sequence). Trimming stripped 8 bases from V and 0 bases from J, with 13 bases between. DNA for the CDR3: TGTGCCAGTTGCCGGGTGTCGTCAACTAATGAAAAACTGTTTTTT. It yields the protein CASCRVSSTNEKLFF.

This clone has just a few counts. The chain carries TRBV6-5 and TRBJ1-1; perhaps TRBD1 as D (6 bases). Germline values: CDR1 MNHEY, CDR2 SVGAGI. Between the trimmed V and J ends, which lost 5 bases and 7 bases, there was a span of 14 bases. The CDR3 is 13 amino acids. CDR3 amino acids: CASSPTGGLEAFF. CDR3 nucleotide sequence: TGTGCCAGCAGTCCTACGGGGGGCCTTGAAGCTTTCTTT.

The gene calls are TRBV25-1 and TRBJ2-1; D might be TRBD1 (6 bases). V shed 2 bases and J shed 3 bases, with 8 bases lying between them. The CDR3 has 14 residues. Germline-derived CDR1 and CDR2 are MGHDK and SYGVNS. The CDR3 protein is CASSEGGLYNEQFF. CDR3 nucleotide sequence: TGTGCCAGCAGTGAAGGGGGCCTCTACAATGAGCAGTTCTTC.

The CDR3 nucleotides read TGTGCCAGCAGGGCCCACTATGGCTACACCTTC. Its translation is CASRAHYGYTF. The V gene is TRBV6-6, the J gene TRBJ1-2, with D unclear. Germline loops: CDR1 MNHNY, CDR2 SVGAGI (reference sequence). The V and J ends lost 6 bases and 3 bases respectively, with 5 bases between them. The CDR3 sequence is 11 residues long.

This chain links TRBV5-1 with TRBJ2-1; D is ambiguous. Trimming took 4 bases from V and 8 from J, leaving 13 bases between them. The CDR3 has 13 residues. Germline-derived CDR1 and CDR2 are SGHRS and YFSETQ. As DNA, the CDR3 is TGCGCCAGCAGCCCCCTCGTACGCGATGAGCAGTTCTTC. This encodes CASSPLVRDEQFF.

This clone was counted a few times. V is TRBV15 and J is TRBJ2-4, with 10 bases fitting TRBD2. CDR1 is LNHNV and CDR2 is YYDKDF in the germline V gene (reference sequence). This CDR3 has 20 residues. Germline trimming cut 3 bases from V and 6 bases from J; bases unmatched to any gene: 20. The CDR3 loop reads CATSSPFNSGRASMGNIQYF. In DNA, the CDR3 is TGTGCCACCAGCAGCCCCTTTAACAGCGGGAGGGCCTCCATGGGAAACATTCAGTACTTC.

The rearrangement uses TRBV10-3 and TRBJ2-7, with TRBD2 matching 7 bases. CDR3 length: 14 amino acids. CDR1 and CDR2 from the germline V gene are ENHRY and SYGVKD. The ends lost 2 bases at V and 2 bases at J; junction bases unmatched: 3. Here the CDR3 DNA reads TGTGCCATCAGTGAGGGCGGGAGTACCTACGAGCAGTACTTC. It specifies CAISEGGSTYEQYF.

This sequence joins TRBV27 and TRBJ1-2; D is unclear. CDR3 length equals 13 residues. V lost 5 bases and J lost 6, with 13 bases in between. Germline V lookup: CDR1 MNHEY, CDR2 SMNVEV (reference sequence). CDR3 in amino acids: CASSEWTGDGYTF. As DNA, the CDR3 is TGTGCCAGCAGTGAATGGACGGGAGATGGCTACACCTTC.

This chain connects TRBV28 to TRBJ1-2, with D perhaps TRBD1 (5 bases). CDR1 is MDHEN and CDR2 is SYDVKM in the germline V gene. This CDR3 has 14 residues. Trimming stripped 4 bases from V and 4 bases from J, with 13 bases between. The CDR3 coding sequence is TGTGCCAGCAGTTCACTTACAGGTTCCTATGGCTACACCTTC. Translated, it gives CASSSLTGSYGYTF.

The chain combines TRBV7-9 with TRBJ1-2; D perhaps matches TRBD1 (6 bases). Germline-derived CDR1 and CDR2 are SEHNR and FQNEAQ (reference sequence). Trimming cost V 5 bases and J 8 bases, with 18 bases left between them. The CDR3 has 14 amino acids. This CDR3 reads CASSVTGMKDGYTF. CDR3 coding DNA: TGTGCCAGCAGCGTAACAGGGATGAAAGACGGCTACACCTTC.

The rearrangement joins TRBV7-9 to TRBJ1-2, with D perhaps TRBD1 (6 bases). Trimming pared 9 bases from V and 4 bases from J, leaving 18 bases between. CDR1 and CDR2 from the germline V gene are SEHNR and FQNEAQ (reference sequence). The CDR3 sequence is 14 residues long. The CDR3 is CASSRDISSYGYTF. The CDR3 nucleotides read TGTGCCAGTTCTCGGGACATCTCTTCCTATGGCTACACCTTC. The whole variable domain, remainder taken from reference TRBV7-9 and TRBJ1-2, is DTGVSQNPRHKITKRGQNVTFRCDPISEHNRLYWYRQTLGQGPEFLTYFQNEAQLEKSRLLSDRFSAERPKGSFSTLEIQRTEQGDSAMYLCASSRDISSYGYTFGSGTRLTVV.

This clone was seen more than once but under ten times. The rearrangement joins TRBV2 to TRBJ2-7; the match to TRBD2 covers 8 bases. The ends lost 4 bases at V and 4 bases at J; junction bases unmatched: 12. Germline V gene lookup returns CDR1 SNHLY and CDR2 FYNNEI. This CDR3 has 16 residues. CDR3 protein: CASSGTSFPPRYEQYF. The CDR3 DNA is TGTGCCAGCAGTGGGACTAGCTTCCCCCCAAGGTACGAGCAGTACTTC.

V and J are TRBV5-1 and TRBJ2-7, with 9 bases fitting TRBD1. The V segment lost 0 bases and the J segment 4 bases; nucleotides outside the gene matches: 5. The germline gives CDR1 SGHRS, CDR2 YFSETQ. This CDR3 contains 15 residues. The CDR3 loop is CASSLVGTGKYEQYF. The CDR3 bases are TGCGCCAGCAGCTTGGTCGGGACAGGGAAGTACGAGCAGTACTTC.

The chain has TRBV5-1 and TRBJ2-7; 8 nucleotides agree with TRBD1. J gave up 4 bases and V 0 bases, and 6 bases lay outside the gene matches. This CDR3 has 15 residues. The germline V gene has CDR1 SGHRS and CDR2 YFSETQ. Here the CDR3 reads CASSLAGGMVYEQYF. In DNA form, the CDR3 reads TGCGCCAGCAGCTTGGCAGGGGGCATGGTGTACGAGCAGTACTTC.

The V and J genes are TRBV7-2 and TRBJ2-5, with D possibly TRBD1 on 6 matching bases. Germline V lookup: CDR1 SGHTA, CDR2 FQGNSA. V was cut by 5 bases and J by 2 bases, with 12 bases left in between. The CDR3 sequence is 14 residues long. The DNA of the CDR3 is TGTGCCAGCAGCCCACAGGGCCTACAAGAGACCCAGTACTTC. It is translated as CASSPQGLQETQYF.

This clone was seen only once. V usage is TRBV7-2 and J usage is TRBJ2-2; TRBD2 might be the D (6 bases). The CDR3 runs to 14 residues. CDR1 and CDR2 from the germline V gene are SGHTA and FQGNSA. Trimming cost V 5 bases and J 5 bases, with 12 bases left between them. The CDR3 loop is CASSPQRGTGELFF. In DNA form, the CDR3 reads TGTGCCAGCAGCCCGCAACGGGGGACCGGGGAGCTGTTTTTT.

This chain joins TRBV15 and TRBJ2-2; the D gene is possibly TRBD1 (6 bases). The CDR3 is 14 amino acids. Germline V CDR1 and CDR2: LNHNV, YYDKDF (reference sequence). Trimming stripped 2 bases from V and 6 bases from J, with 10 bases between. CDR3 residues: CATSRKTGSGELFF. For the CDR3, the DNA is TGTGCCACCAGCAGAAAAACAGGGTCCGGGGAGCTGTTTTTT.

This sequence joins TRBV7-9 and TRBJ2-7; 7 bases agree with TRBD2. The V and J ends lost 5 bases and 5 bases, in that order; junction bases with no gene match: 12. The CDR3 spans 15 residues. The germline CDR1 and CDR2 sequences are SEHNR and FQNEAQ (reference sequence). This chain's CDR3 is CASSQRGREGDEQYF. Here the CDR3 DNA reads TGTGCCAGCAGCCAACGGGGTAGGGAGGGCGACGAGCAGTACTTC.

The chain is built from TRBV6-4 and TRBJ2-1; D is unclear. The CDR3 has 13 amino acids. Trimming stripped 4 bases from V and 9 bases from J, with 13 bases between. Germline V gene lookup returns CDR1 MRHNA and CDR2 SNTAGT. The CDR3 here is CASSVLPSSEQFF. For the CDR3, the DNA is TGTGCCAGCAGTGTACTTCCGAGCTCTGAGCAGTTCTTC.

The rearrangement links TRBV10-2 to TRBJ2-5; 8 bases agree with TRBD2. Germline loops: CDR1 WSHSY, CDR2 SAAADI. The V and J ends lost 2 bases and 5 bases, in that order; junction bases with no gene match: 7. The CDR3 is 15 residues long. The CDR3: CASSEAVAGRETQYF. The CDR3 DNA reads TGCGCCAGCAGTGAGGCAGTAGCGGGGCGGGAGACCCAGTACTTC.

The V gene is TRBV5-8, the J gene TRBJ1-1; D remains ambiguous. The CDR3 consists of 11 residues. Germline V gene data show CDR1 as SGHTS and CDR2 as YDEGEE. The V and J ends lost 6 bases and 7 bases respectively, with 10 bases between them. The CDR3 DNA reads as TGTGCCAGCACCCTGGGGAGTGAAGCTTTCTTT. The encoded protein is CASTLGSEAFF.

The rearrangement uses TRBV11-2 and TRBJ2-3; 7 nucleotides match TRBD2. Losses at the gene ends were 1 base for V and 0 bases for J; bases not matched to a gene: 1. The CDR3 is 15 residues long. Germline CDR1 and CDR2: SGHAT and FQNNGV. The DNA of the CDR3 is TGTGCCAGCAGCTTAGCCGGGAGGAGCACAGATACGCAGTATTTT. Its translation is CASSLAGRSTDTQYF.

V and J are TRBV27 and TRBJ2-7, with 7 bases identical to TRBD1. Germline CDR1 is MNHEY and CDR2 is SMNVEV (reference sequence). This CDR3 is built from 15 residues. V dropped 6 bases and J dropped 6; count of bases not matched to a gene: 14. CDR3 in DNA: TGTGCCAGCAGCCCCTCCTCGTACAGGGGTGGCGAGCAGTACGTC. Its protein is CASSPSSYRGGEQYV.

This sequence joins TRBV2 and TRBJ2-2, with D perhaps matching TRBD2 (6 bases). Germline lookup yields CDR1 SNHLY and CDR2 FYNNEI. The CDR3 length is 15 residues. V was cut by 6 bases and J by 7 bases, with 18 bases left in between. The CDR3 DNA is TGTGCCAGCAGGCCTTTACGGGGGAGCGGCGGGGAGCTGTTTTTT. This translates into CASRPLRGSGGELFF.

In its sample, this clone was seen a few times. This sequence joins TRBV19 and TRBJ2-1; 7 nucleotides align to TRBD2. The CDR3 covers 17 residues. The germline gives CDR1 LNHDA, CDR2 SQIVND (reference sequence). J lost 4 bases, V lost 0 bases, and 9 bases had no gene match. The CDR3 is CASSIDSGGRLYNEQFF. In DNA form, the CDR3 reads TGTGCCAGTAGTATAGATTCTGGCGGGAGACTATACAATGAGCAGTTCTTC.

The chain employs TRBV5-1 and TRBJ1-2; TRBD1 matches 11 bases. Germline CDR1 SGHRS, CDR2 YFSETQ. The CDR3 spans 15 residues. The ends lost 4 bases at V and 4 bases at J; junction bases unmatched: 6. Here the CDR3 DNA reads TGCGCCAGCAGCCCCGGGACAGGGGGGGGCTATGGCTACACCTTC. As protein: CASSPGTGGGYGYTF.

This chain joins TRBV18 and TRBJ1-3, with 12 positions matching TRBD1. V shed 6 bases and J 4 bases; nucleotides not matched to a gene: 7. This CDR3 is 16 amino acids long. Germline V gives CDR1 KGHSH, CDR2 LQKENI. This CDR3 reads CASSLSGQGAGNTIYF. CDR3 nucleotide sequence: TGTGCCAGCTCCCTCTCGGGACAGGGGGCAGGAAACACCATATATTTT.